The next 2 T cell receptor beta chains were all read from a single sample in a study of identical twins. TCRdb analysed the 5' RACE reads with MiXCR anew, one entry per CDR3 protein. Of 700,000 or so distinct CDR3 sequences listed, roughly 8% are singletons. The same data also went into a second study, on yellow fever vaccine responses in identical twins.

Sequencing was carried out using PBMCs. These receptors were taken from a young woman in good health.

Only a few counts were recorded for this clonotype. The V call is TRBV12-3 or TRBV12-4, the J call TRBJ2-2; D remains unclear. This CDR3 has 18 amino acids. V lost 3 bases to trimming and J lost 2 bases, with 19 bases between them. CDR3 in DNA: TGTGCCAGCAGTTTTATGATCTCTCTTGCGGACAACACCGGGGAGCTGTTTTTT. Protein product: CASSFMISLADNTGELFF.

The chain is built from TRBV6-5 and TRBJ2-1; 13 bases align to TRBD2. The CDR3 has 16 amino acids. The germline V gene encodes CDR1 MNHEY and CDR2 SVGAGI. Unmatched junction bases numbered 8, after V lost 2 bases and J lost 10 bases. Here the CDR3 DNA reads TGTGCCAGCAGTTACCTGGGACTAGCGGGGCAGAGCGAGCAGTTCTTC. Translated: CASSYLGLAGQSEQFF.